This TCR beta chain was sequenced in a study of OX40 agonist ivuxolimab in advanced cancers. Study results and limitations: Antigens targeted by the expanded peripheral T cells were not determined.

Repertoires were generated with immunoSEQ multiplex PCR, while TCRdb's copy carries only in-frame clones and drops some. The sample holds about 65,000 clones; about 82% are singletons and the top ten take approximately 2%. To note about this clone: Its target is unknown.

There are 17 residues in the CDR3. CDR1 is MNHEY and CDR2 is SMNVEV in the germline V gene (reference sequence). Trimming removed 0 bases from V and 1 base from J, with 16 bases in between. The sequencing here drew on CD4+ or CD8+ T cells sorted from blood, taken in a trial of the OX40 agonist ivuxolimab. The receptor comes from an adult with an advanced solid tumor such as melanoma, head and neck, liver or kidney cancer. This chain connects TRBV27 to TRBJ2-7, with D uncertain. CDR3 DNA: TGTGCCAGCAGTTTATCGATGGGTCTTGGGCCATCCTACGAGCAGTACTTC. Its protein product is CASSLSMGLGPSYEQYF.